Given below is one T cell receptor beta chain in context. Its antigen is undetermined. Other nucleotide sequences from this sample produce the same CDR3. Repertoires were generated with immunoSEQ multiplex PCR, while TCRdb's copy carries only in-frame clones and drops some. The data show approximately 84,000 clones, 75% to 90% seen once. The CDR3 runs 11 residues. V shed 5 bases and J shed 4 bases, with 6 bases lying between them. This sample was included in a study of T cell responses to AZD1222 COVID-19 vaccine. Overall study findings and caveats: White British donors predominated, females outnumbered males, and clonal diversity was possibly underestimated.

Material: peripheral blood, obtained 28 days after the second AZD1222 dose. The clonotype was recovered from an adult who received the AZD1222 COVID-19 vaccine. The J gene is TRBJ2-7, the V gene TRBV12-3 or TRBV12-4; D unclear. The chain's CDR3 is CASSRQYEQYF. DNA of the CDR3: TGTGCCAGCAGTCGTCAGTACGAGCAGTACTTC.